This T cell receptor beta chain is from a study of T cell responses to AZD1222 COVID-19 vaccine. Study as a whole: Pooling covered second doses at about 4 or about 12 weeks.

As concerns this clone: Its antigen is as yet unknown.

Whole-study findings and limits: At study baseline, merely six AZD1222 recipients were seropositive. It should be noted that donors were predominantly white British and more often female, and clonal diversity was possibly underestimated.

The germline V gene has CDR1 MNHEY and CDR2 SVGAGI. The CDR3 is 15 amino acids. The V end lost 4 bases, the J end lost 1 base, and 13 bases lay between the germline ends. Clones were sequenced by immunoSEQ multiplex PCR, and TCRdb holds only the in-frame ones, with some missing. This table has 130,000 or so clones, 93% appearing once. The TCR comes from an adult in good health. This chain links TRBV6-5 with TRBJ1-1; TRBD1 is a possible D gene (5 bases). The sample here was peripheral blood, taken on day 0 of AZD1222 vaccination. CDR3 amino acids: CASSSRWDGNTEAFF. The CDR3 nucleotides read TGTGCCAGCAGTTCACGTTGGGACGGGAACACTGAAGCTTTCTTT.